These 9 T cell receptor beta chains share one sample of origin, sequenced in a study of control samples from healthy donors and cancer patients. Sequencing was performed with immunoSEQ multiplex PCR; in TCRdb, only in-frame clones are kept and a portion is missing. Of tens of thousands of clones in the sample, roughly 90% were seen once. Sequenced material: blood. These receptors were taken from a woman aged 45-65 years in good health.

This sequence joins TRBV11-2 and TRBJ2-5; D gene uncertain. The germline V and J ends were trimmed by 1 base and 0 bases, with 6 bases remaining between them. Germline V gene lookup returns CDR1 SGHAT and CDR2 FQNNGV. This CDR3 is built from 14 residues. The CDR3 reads CASSLGSNQETQYF. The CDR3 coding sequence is TGTGCCAGCAGCTTAGGCAGCAACCAAGAGACCCAGTACTTC. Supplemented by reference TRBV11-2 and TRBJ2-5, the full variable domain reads EAGVAQSPRYKIIEKRQSVAFWCNPISGHATLYWYQQILGQGPKLLIQFQNNGVVDDSQLPKDRFSAERLKGVDSTLKIQPAKLEDSAVYLCASSLGSNQETQYFGPGTRLLVL.

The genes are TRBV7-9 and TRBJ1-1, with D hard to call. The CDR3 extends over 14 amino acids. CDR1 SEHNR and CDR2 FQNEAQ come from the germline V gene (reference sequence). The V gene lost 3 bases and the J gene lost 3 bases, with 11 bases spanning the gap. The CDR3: CASSFSSSYTEAFF. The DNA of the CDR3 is TGTGCCAGCAGCTTTTCGAGCAGCTACACTGAAGCTTTCTTT. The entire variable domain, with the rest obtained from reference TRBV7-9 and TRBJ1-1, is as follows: DTGVSQNPRHKITKRGQNVTFRCDPISEHNRLYWYRQTLGQGPEFLTYFQNEAQLEKSRLLSDRFSAERPKGSFSTLEIQRTEQGDSAMYLCASSFSSSYTEAFFGQGTRLTVV.

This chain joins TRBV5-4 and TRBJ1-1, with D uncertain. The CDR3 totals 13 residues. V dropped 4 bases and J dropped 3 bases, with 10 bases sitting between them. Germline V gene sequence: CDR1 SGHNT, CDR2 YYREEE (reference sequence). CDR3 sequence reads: CASSINGDTEAFF. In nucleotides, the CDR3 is TGTGCCAGCAGCATCAACGGGGACACTGAAGCTTTCTTT.

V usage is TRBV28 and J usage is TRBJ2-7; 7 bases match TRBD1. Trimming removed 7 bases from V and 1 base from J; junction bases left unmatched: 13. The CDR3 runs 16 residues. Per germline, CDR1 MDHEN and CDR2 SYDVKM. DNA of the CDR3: TGTGCCAGCAATTACAATCCGGGACAGAAGTCCTACGAGCAGTACTTC. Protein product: CASNYNPGQKSYEQYF.

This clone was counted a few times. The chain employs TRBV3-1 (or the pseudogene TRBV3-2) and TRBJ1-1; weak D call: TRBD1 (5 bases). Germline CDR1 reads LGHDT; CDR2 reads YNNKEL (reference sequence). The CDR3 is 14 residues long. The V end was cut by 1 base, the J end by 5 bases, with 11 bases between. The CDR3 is CASSQGGGVTEAFF. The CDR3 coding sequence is TGTGCCAGCAGCCAAGGAGGAGGGGTTACTGAAGCTTTCTTT.

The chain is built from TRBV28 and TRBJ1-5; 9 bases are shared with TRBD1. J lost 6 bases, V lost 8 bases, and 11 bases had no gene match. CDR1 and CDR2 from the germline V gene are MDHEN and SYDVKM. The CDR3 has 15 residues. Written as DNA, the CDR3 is TGTGCCAGCCTTTCACGGGACAGGGCCGGTCAGCCCCAGCATTTT. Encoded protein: CASLSRDRAGQPQHF.

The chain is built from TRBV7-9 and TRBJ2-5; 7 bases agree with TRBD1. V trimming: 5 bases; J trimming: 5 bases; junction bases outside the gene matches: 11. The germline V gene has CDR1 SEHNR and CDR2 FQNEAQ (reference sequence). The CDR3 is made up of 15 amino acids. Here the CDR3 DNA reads TGTGCCAGCAGCCCTCGACAGGGAACGGGGGAGACCCAGTACTTC. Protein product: CASSPRQGTGETQYF.

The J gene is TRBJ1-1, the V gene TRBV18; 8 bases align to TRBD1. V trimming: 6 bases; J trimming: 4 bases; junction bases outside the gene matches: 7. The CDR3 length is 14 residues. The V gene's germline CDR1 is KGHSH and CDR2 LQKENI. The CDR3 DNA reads TGTGCCAGCTCTAACCAGGGGGCGCCCACTGAAGCTTTCTTT. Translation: CASSNQGAPTEAFF.

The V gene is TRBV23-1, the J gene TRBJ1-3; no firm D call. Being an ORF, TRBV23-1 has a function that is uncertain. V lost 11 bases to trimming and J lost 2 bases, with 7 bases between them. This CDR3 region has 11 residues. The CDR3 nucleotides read TGCGCCCTGGAGACTGGAAACACCATATATTTT. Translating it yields CALETGNTIYF.